This is a list of T cell receptor beta chains from one sample in a study of cytomegalovirus exposure and HLA in healthy donors. Data came from immunoSEQ multiplex PCR; TCRdb stores just in-frame clones and leaves some out. The sample lists about 200,000 clones, roughly 85% occurring once. Sequencing was carried out using PBMCs. The receptors come from a woman aged 45-65 years in good health and CMV-seronegative. Each CDR3 is given with its conserved first and last residue. Fields, in order: J gene, D gene, clone size, V gene, CDR3 DNA, CDR3 protein. A D gene is named only where the DNA matches it firmly. Size is stated for part of the rows, as once, few or many counts, or as a class when the clone is expanded.

TRBJ2-7 | TRBD2 | once | TRBV4-3 | TGCGCCAGCAGCCAAGGGTGGGCTAGCGGGAACTACGAGCAGTACTTC | CASSQGWASGNYEQYF
TRBJ1-1 | TRBD1 | - | TRBV28 | TGTGCCAGCAGTTCGTGGACAGGGGGCAGGTTAAGGACTGAAGCTTTCTTT | CASSSWTGGRLRTEAFF
TRBJ1-1 | TRBD1 | - | TRBV30 | TGTGCCTGGGGTGAGCCGACAGGGAAAGCTTTCTTT | CAWGEPTGKAFF
TRBJ2-2 | TRBD1 | - | TRBV6-5 | TGTGCCAGCAGCTACCAGGGGGCCGAATTGGTCGGGGAGCTGTTTTTT | CASSYQGAELVGELFF
TRBJ2-1 | TRBD2 | - | TRBV28 | TGTGCCAGCAGTTTTACGGCGAGGGCTAGCGGAATACTCTACAATGAGCAGTTCTTC | CASSFTARASGILYNEQFF
TRBJ2-7 | - | - | TRBV28 | TGTGCCAGCAGTTTGACAGACTACGAGCAGTACTTC | CASSLTDYEQYF
TRBJ1-1 | TRBD1 | - | TRBV4-3 | TGCGCCAGCAGCCATAATTCAGGGGGCGGGAACACTGAAGCTTTCTTT | CASSHNSGGGNTEAFF
TRBJ2-5 | - | - | TRBV27 | TGTGCCAGCAGGGACTGGGGGAGCGGGGAGACCCAGTACTTC | CASRDWGSGETQYF
TRBJ1-4 | - | - | TRBV19 | TGTGCCAGTAGTGTCCGGTCCACTACTAATGAAAAACTGTTTTTT | CASSVRSTTNEKLFF
TRBJ2-3 | - | once | TRBV14 | TGTGCCAGCAGCCAATGGGACATACGCACAGATACGCAGTATTTT | CASSQWDIRTDTQYF
TRBJ1-2 | - | - | TRBV18 | TGTGCCAGCTCACCAAGGAGGGATGGCTACACCTTC | CASSPRRDGYTF
TRBJ2-1 | TRBD2 | - | TRBV14 | TGTGCCAGCCGAAGTACGGGACTAGAGTACAATGAGCAGTTCTTC | CASRSTGLEYNEQFF
TRBJ1-1 | - | - | TRBV18 | TGTGCCAGCTCACCAGACAGATTGAACACTGAAGCTTTCTTT | CASSPDRLNTEAFF
TRBJ2-2 | TRBD1 | - | TRBV7-9 | TGTGCCAGCAGCGAGAGAGGGGGCGCTTACACCGGGGAGCTGTTTTTT | CASSERGGAYTGELFF
TRBJ1-6 | - | - | TRBV30 | TGTGCCTGGAGTATCCTAGATTCACCCCTCCACTTT | CAWSILDSPLHF
TRBJ2-1 | - | once | TRBV5-1 | TGCGCCAGCAGCTTGAGAAGGCAGGGGGAGGATGAGCAGTTCTTC | CASSLRRQGEDEQFF
TRBJ2-7 | - | - | TRBV28 | TGTGCCAGCAGCTCTTCCTCTTGGAGGCACTACGAGCAGTACTTC | CASSSSSWRHYEQYF
TRBJ1-3 | - | - | TRBV11-2 | TGTGCCACCCCGAATAGCTCTGGAAACACCATATATTTT | CATPNSSGNTIYF
TRBJ2-7 | - | - | TRBV30 | TGTGCCTGGAGTGCGGACTATACCTACCGGTCCCACGAGCAGTACTTC | CAWSADYTYRSHEQYF
TRBJ1-6 | - | - | TRBV6-1 | TGTGCCAGCAGTGGTGGGGGCTTAGAAACCCTCTCACCCCTCCACTTT | CASSGGGLETLSPLHF